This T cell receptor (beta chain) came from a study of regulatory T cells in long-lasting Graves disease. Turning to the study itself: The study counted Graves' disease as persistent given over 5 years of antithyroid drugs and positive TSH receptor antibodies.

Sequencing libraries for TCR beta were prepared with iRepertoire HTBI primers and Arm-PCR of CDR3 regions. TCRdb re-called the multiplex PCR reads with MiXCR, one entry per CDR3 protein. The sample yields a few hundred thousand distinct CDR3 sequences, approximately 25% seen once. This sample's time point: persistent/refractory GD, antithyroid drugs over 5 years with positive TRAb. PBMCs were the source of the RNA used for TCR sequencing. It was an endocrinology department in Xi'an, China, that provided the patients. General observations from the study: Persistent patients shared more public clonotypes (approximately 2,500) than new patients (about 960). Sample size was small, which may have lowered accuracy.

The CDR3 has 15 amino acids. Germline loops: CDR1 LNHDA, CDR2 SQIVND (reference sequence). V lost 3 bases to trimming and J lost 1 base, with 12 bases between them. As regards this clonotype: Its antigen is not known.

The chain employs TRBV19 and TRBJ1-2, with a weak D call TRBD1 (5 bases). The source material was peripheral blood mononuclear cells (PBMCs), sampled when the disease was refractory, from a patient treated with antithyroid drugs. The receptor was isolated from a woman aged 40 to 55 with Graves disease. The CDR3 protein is CASSIWGKDNYGYTF. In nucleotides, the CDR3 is TGTGCCAGTAGTATCTGGGGGAAGGATAACTATGGCTACACCTTC.